This TCR beta chain emerged from a study of cytomegalovirus exposure and HLA in healthy donors. Study results and caveats: Most TCR sequences were rare, but some public TCRs occurred in many donors. An observed cluster of highly shared sequence variants was recorded as a likely sequencing artifact.

Note on this clone: What it binds is unknown.

Vbeta (60) and Jbeta (13) primers were used in the PCR. Sequencing was performed with immunoSEQ multiplex PCR; in TCRdb, only in-frame clones are kept and a portion is missing. The sample yields about 150,000 clones, approximately 62% seen once. This CDR3 is 13 amino acids long. CDR1 is SNHLY and CDR2 is FYNNEI in the germline V gene. V shed 7 bases and J 8 bases; nucleotides not matched to a gene: 5. The chain couples TRBV2 to TRBJ2-1, with 10 bases fitting TRBD2. Sequenced material: PBMCs. The TCR sequence derives from a human donor in good health. CDR3 DNA: TGTGCCAGCATTCGACTAGCGGGCTATGAGCAGTTCTTC. This translates into CASIRLAGYEQFF.